In its sample, the clone carrying this T cell receptor beta chain was seen many times. Its antigen is unidentified. This record comes from a study of neurological immune-mediated disorders. Broader study findings: Private repertoires in all groups were suggested by the absence of shared CDR3 amino acid sequences among expanded clones across subjects. Expansion of TCR clones was greatest in HTLV-1-associated myelopathy and smallest in multiple sclerosis, where it fell below that of healthy controls.

5'RACE with 10-nucleotide random UMIs produced the cDNA. In TCRdb, the 5' RACE reads were re-called with MiXCR into one record per CDR3 protein. The sample gives about 76,000 distinct CDR3 sequences, roughly 15% of which show up once; roughly 15% is in the top ten. Germline CDR1 MNHEY, CDR2 SVGAGI. The CDR3 is 13 amino acids. V gave up 2 bases and J gave up 7 bases, with 11 bases separating them. This clonotype was obtained from a woman aged 40 to 50 in good health. V and J are TRBV6-5 and TRBJ1-2; no definite D call. Sequencing was done on a sample of PBMCs. The CDR3 spells CASSYREAGGYTF. CDR3 nucleotide sequence: TGTGCCAGCAGTTACAGGGAGGCGGGTGGCTACACCTTC.